Described below is a single TCR beta chain sequence and its context. Antigen unknown. The data belong to a study of T cell repertoires in cytomegalovirus infection. The CDR3 covers 15 residues. The J segment lost 6 bases and the V segment lost 1 base, leaving 3 bases of the junction unmatched. Germline assignment: CDR1 MNHEY and CDR2 SVGAGI. TCRdb independently ran MiXCR on the reads; one entry per CDR3 protein. This table holds around 360,000 distinct CDR3 sequences, roughly 34% found once. The study, taken as a whole, reports: Dominating the ex vivo response were HLA-C-restricted CMV-specific TCR beta clonotypes.

The chain recombines TRBV6-5 with TRBJ2-2, with TRBD2 identical over 9 bases. The sequence was obtained from a human donor in good health (CMV status not recorded). Some clones in this sample may be carry-over from other donors' samples. This material consisted of cultured PBMCs, taken from culture after CMV antigen stimulation. The CDR3 coding sequence is TGTGCCAGCAGTTACTTTAGCGGGAGACCCGGGGAGCTGTTTTTT. Translated: CASSYFSGRPGELFF.